Listed here is a single T cell receptor beta chain. A junction boundary mismatches the germline segment, possibly from a read error. Looked up from germline, CDR1 is SGHRS and CDR2 is YFSETQ. This CDR3 spans 15 amino acids. The data originate from a study of blood T cell repertoires in COVID-19. Across the study: Collection of acute and convalescent COVID-19 samples took place in the United States, Italy and Spain. PBMCs, B-cell-depleted T cells, or T cells were the source of the cDNA or gDNA that made up the material.

As handled by the study authors: For nucleated cells, counts were estimated from reference gene primer amplification. Using immunoSEQ multiplex PCR, the repertoire was profiled, and TCRdb retains in-frame clones only, with some absent. V and J calls and clone size are those listed in that table; D and trimming were worked out from the DNA. Of approximately 180,000 clones in the sample, roughly 87% were seen once. This chain connects TRBV5-1 to TRBJ2-2; perhaps TRBD1 as D (6 bases). The source is a woman in her 70s with acute or convalescent COVID-19. The sequenced sample was peripheral blood. The CDR3 loop is CASSPGQSKTGELFF. The DNA of the CDR3 is TGCGCCAGCAGCCCCGGACAGTCGAAAACCGGGGAGCTGTTTTTT.